The clone carrying this T cell receptor beta chain was seen a handful of times. Antigen unknown. The sample comes from a study of cytomegalovirus exposure and HLA in healthy donors. Researchers ran the PCR with 60 Vbeta and 13 Jbeta primers. The protocol was immunoSEQ multiplex PCR, while the TCRdb copy is restricted to in-frame clones and leaves out a portion. The sample yields about 110,000 clones, about 85% seen once. Despite likely unrecorded immune exposures, the donors were nominally healthy at the time of sampling. Study-level points and caveats: Association of a missense DCLRE1C variant with TCR beta V- and J-gene trimming was reported in a later analysis. Later work associated 16,951 TCR beta sequences with HLA alleles at 0.05 false discovery rate.

V was trimmed by 2 bases and J by 5 bases, leaving 8 bases between them. The germline gives CDR1 SGDLS, CDR2 YYNGEE. The CDR3 extends over 14 amino acids. This TCR came from a man aged 50 or older in good health and CMV-seronegative. Sequencing was performed on PBMCs. The chain has TRBV9 and TRBJ1-6; maybe TRBD1 (6 bases). The DNA for the CDR3 is TGTGCCAGCAGCGTGGACAGTCATAATTCACCCCTCCACTTT. Amino acids: CASSVDSHNSPLHF.